The 18 T cell receptor beta chains reported below all come from one sample, sequenced in a study of CD8+ T cells in alopecia areata. Extraction and reverse transcription of RNA yielded cDNA as the sequencing template. The method was immunoSEQ multiplex PCR; TCRdb's version includes in-frame clones alone and lacks a portion of them. The table includes 150,000 or so clones, 40% to 50% detected once. Sequenced: CD4+ T cells sorted from blood. Every receptor here comes from a human donor with alopecia areata.

This rearrangement joins TRBV7-3 to TRBJ2-1; a possible D gene is TRBD2 (5 bases). The germline V gene has CDR1 SGHTA and CDR2 FQGTGA. The CDR3 is 13 residues long. V lost 2 bases and J lost 9, with 11 bases in between. The CDR3 sequence: CASSLAEGSEQFF. DNA for the CDR3: TGTGCCAGCAGCTTAGCAGAGGGCAGTGAGCAGTTCTTC.

CDR3 nucleotides: TGCGCCAGCAGCCAAGACAGGACCGCTAGCAATCAGCCCCAGCATTTT. Its protein product is CASSQDRTASNQPQHF. The J gene is TRBJ1-5, the V gene TRBV4-1; D is undetermined. V gave up 0 bases and J gave up 0 bases, with 9 bases separating them. Germline V CDR1 and CDR2: MGHRA, YSYEKL. This CDR3 is 16 amino acids long.

This clone was seen more than once but under ten times. The chain employs TRBV10-3 and TRBJ2-1; no clear D gene. CDR1 and CDR2 (germline): ENHRY, SYGVKD. Deletions cut 2 bases from V and 7 bases from J, with 12 bases between. The CDR3 loop spans 14 amino acids. The CDR3 sequence: CAISEIPNGNEQFF. The DNA for the CDR3 is TGTGCCATCAGTGAGATTCCCAACGGGAATGAGCAGTTCTTC.

This clone came up a few times. This sequence joins TRBV7-2 and TRBJ2-7, with TRBD1 matching over 7 bases. The V segment lost 1 base and the J segment 3 bases; nucleotides outside the gene matches: 6. CDR3 length: 15 amino acids. Germline V gives CDR1 SGHTA, CDR2 FQGNSA. The CDR3 here is CASSLDSRQGYEQYF. The CDR3 DNA is TGTGCCAGCAGCTTAGATTCGCGACAGGGCTACGAGCAGTACTTC.

Concerning this clone: A junction end diverges from the germline sequence, so it may reflect a read error. V is TRBV7-7 and J is TRBJ1-1; D gene uncertain. Germline V gene lookup returns CDR1 SSHAT and CDR2 FNYEAQ (reference sequence). The CDR3 contains 13 residues. The CDR3 loop is CASSPSMNTEAFF. CDR3 DNA sequence: TGTGCTAGCAGCCCCAGTATGAACACTGAAGCTTTCTTT.

The chain couples TRBV7-3 to TRBJ2-3; TRBD2 matches at 11 bases. CDR1 SGHTA and CDR2 FQGTGA come from the germline V gene. This CDR3 is built from 16 residues. V lost 5 bases to trimming and J lost 2 bases; unmatched junction nucleotides: 6. The CDR3 coding sequence is TGTGCCAGCAGCCGAGGGGGACTAGCGGTCACAGATACGCAGTATTTT. This translates into CASSRGGLAVTDTQYF. Supplemented by reference TRBV7-3 and TRBJ2-3, the full variable domain reads GAGVSQTPSNKVTEKGKYVELRCDPISGHTALYWYRQSLGQGPEFLIYFQGTGAADDSGLPNDRFFAVRPEGSVSTLKIQRTERGDSAVYLCASSRGGLAVTDTQYFGPGTRLTVL.

The chain uses TRBV27 and TRBJ2-5; D possibly uses TRBD1 or TRBD2 (5 bases each). This CDR3 has 15 residues. CDR1 is MNHEY and CDR2 is SMNVEV in the germline V gene (reference sequence). Trimming pared 4 bases from V and 3 bases from J, leaving 15 bases between. In DNA form, the CDR3 reads TGTGCCAGCAGTTGGGCAGGGAGCTCAAAAGAGACCCAGTACTTC. It yields the protein CASSWAGSSKETQYF.

The chain couples TRBV29-1 to TRBJ2-5, with unresolved D. The DNA end is more similar to TRBJ2-7, so the J call may be wrong. CDR3 size: 12 residues. The germline gives CDR1 SQVTM, CDR2 ANQGSEA. CDR3 amino acids: CSVGVDSYEQYF. CDR3 in DNA: TGCAGCGTTGGGGTGGACTCCTACGAGCAGTACTTC.

The chain couples TRBV6-5 to TRBJ2-7; D gene ambiguous. The germline V gene encodes CDR1 MNHEY and CDR2 SVGAGI. The length of the CDR3 is 13 residues. The V and J ends lost 0 bases and 6 bases respectively, with 9 bases between them. The CDR3 coding sequence is TGTGCCAGCAGTTACTCGCGCGTGGTCGAGCAGTACTTC. Translating it yields CASSYSRVVEQYF.

The rearrangement uses TRBV5-4 and TRBJ1-1; D call uncertain. The V end lost 4 bases, the J end lost 4 bases, and 14 bases lay between the germline ends. This CDR3 is 14 amino acids long. The germline V gene has CDR1 SGHNT and CDR2 YYREEE (reference sequence). The CDR3 protein is CASSQSPKVTEAFF. CDR3 DNA: TGTGCCAGCAGCCAATCGCCCAAGGTCACTGAAGCTTTCTTT.

The chain recombines TRBV25-1 with TRBJ2-5; D gene ambiguous. V shed 6 bases and J shed 5 bases, with 7 bases lying between them. The CDR3 runs 11 residues. The germline V gene has CDR1 MGHDK and CDR2 SYGVNS. CDR3 DNA sequence: TGTGCCAGCAGCCCCAGGGAGACCCAGTACTTC. It encodes CASSPRETQYF.

The chain uses TRBV25-1 and TRBJ2-5; D not resolved. The CDR3 runs to 14 residues. Trimming stripped 1 base from V and 7 bases from J, with 13 bases between. Germline V gene sequence: CDR1 MGHDK, CDR2 SYGVNS. The DNA for the CDR3 is TGTGCCAGCAGTGAATTGGGCTTGACGGGGACCCAGTACTTC. This sequence encodes CASSELGLTGTQYF.

CDR3 sequence (DNA): TGCAGCGTCCGCGATTCCGGGGGAGGTGTGGAGCAGTACTTC. Translating gives CSVRDSGGGVEQYF. The J gene is TRBJ2-7, the V gene TRBV29-1; maybe TRBD2 (6 bases). The CDR3 totals 14 residues. The germline gives CDR1 SQVTM, CDR2 ANQGSEA. Trimming pared 6 bases from V and 7 bases from J, leaving 22 bases between.

This clone was seen a few times. The chain is built from TRBV7-9 and TRBJ1-2; 7 bases map to TRBD1. V lost 5 bases and J lost 8; bases outside the gene matches: 8. Germline V gives CDR1 SEHNR, CDR2 FQNEAQ (reference sequence). CDR3 length: 13 amino acids. This CDR3 is CASSQDRVDGYTF. The CDR3 bases are TGTGCCAGCAGCCAAGACAGGGTTGACGGCTACACCTTC. Complete variable domain (other parts from reference TRBV7-9 and TRBJ1-2): DTGVSQNPRHKITKRGQNVTFRCDPISEHNRLYWYRQTLGQGPEFLTYFQNEAQLEKSRLLSDRFSAERPKGSFSTLEIQRTEQGDSAMYLCASSQDRVDGYTFGSGTRLTVV.

In the case of this clone: In the same sample, other DNA sequences code for this CDR3. The chain links TRBV5-1 to TRBJ1-1, with 8 bases that match TRBD1. Germline CDR1 and CDR2: SGHRS and YFSETQ. J lost 1 base, V lost 4 bases, and 3 bases had no gene match. This CDR3 has 14 amino acids. CDR3 DNA sequence: TGCGCCAGCAGCCCCGGGACAGGGAACACTGAAGCTTTCTTT. It yields the protein CASSPGTGNTEAFF.

The chain carries TRBV18 and TRBJ2-7; the D is unclear. Trimming removed 4 bases at V and 3 bases at J, with 10 bases between. The CDR3 length is 13 residues. Germline assignment: CDR1 KGHSH and CDR2 LQKENI. CDR3 in amino acids: CASSQRNVYEQYF. The CDR3 coding sequence is TGTGCCAGCTCACAAAGAAACGTCTACGAGCAGTACTTC.

The chain is built from TRBV27 and TRBJ2-4; D tentatively fits TRBD1 or TRBD2 (6 bases each). The V gene lost 7 bases and the J gene lost 1 base, with 26 bases spanning the gap. CDR3 length equals 19 residues. CDR1 is MNHEY, CDR2 SMNVEV, per germline (reference sequence). This CDR3 reads CASTANALGGHLAKNIQYF. The DNA for the CDR3 is TGTGCCAGCACCGCGAACGCGCTGGGGGGCCACCTGGCCAAAAACATTCAGTACTTC.

This clone was counted a few times. The gene calls are TRBV2 and TRBJ2-7; D might be TRBD2 (6 bases). Germline V lookup: CDR1 SNHLY, CDR2 FYNNEI. V was clipped by 2 bases and J by 1 base, with 18 bases between them. The length of the CDR3 is 17 residues. The CDR3 DNA reads as TGTGCCAGCAGTGAATATGTAGGTAGCGGTCCGTCCTACGAGCAGTACTTC. This codes for CASSEYVGSGPSYEQYF.